One sample yielded the 11 T cell receptor beta chains listed below, sequenced in a study of T cells in narcolepsy. The assay was immunoSEQ multiplex PCR, and TCRdb's table has in-frame clones only and misses some. The sample includes about 34,000 clones, 81% of them seen just once. Sequences were obtained from memory (CD45RA-) CD4+ T cells from blood. These TCRs come from a human donor in good health.

J is TRBJ2-5 and V is TRBV18; 11 bases agree with TRBD2. Germline assignment: CDR1 KGHSH and CDR2 LQKENI. This CDR3 comprises 17 residues. Losses at the gene ends were 2 bases for V and 4 bases for J; bases not matched to a gene: 9. The CDR3 here is CASSPYPPSGGRETQYF. The CDR3 DNA follows: TGTGCCAGCTCACCATATCCCCCTAGCGGGGGGCGAGAGACCCAGTACTTC.

The sample holds a few counts of this clone. The CDR3 bases are TGCAGCGGTAAGGTCGGGGGGGCTTTTGAGCAGTTCTTC. Translation: CSGKVGGAFEQFF. J is TRBJ2-1 and V is TRBV29-1; 8 bases agree with TRBD2. Germline V gives CDR1 SQVTM, CDR2 ANQGSEA. The CDR3 extends over 13 amino acids. Losses at the gene ends were 7 bases for V and 9 bases for J; bases not matched to a gene: 11.

This clone was recorded a few times. The rearrangement uses TRBV30 and TRBJ1-5, with D perhaps matching TRBD1 (6 bases). Trimming took off 3 bases at V and 4 bases at J, with 19 bases between the two ends. CDR3 length: 16 amino acids. In germline, CDR1 is GTSNPN, CDR2 SVGIG (reference sequence). CDR3 sequence (DNA): TGTGCCTGGAGCCCTAGCCCTGGGACAAAGAATCAGCCCCAGCATTTT. Encoded protein: CAWSPSPGTKNQPQHF.

This clone has only a few counts. This chain uses TRBV7-7 with TRBJ2-3, with TRBD1 as a possible D gene (6 bases). CDR1 is SSHAT and CDR2 is FNYEAQ in the germline V gene (reference sequence). The CDR3 is 15 residues long. Trimming took 5 bases from V and 9 from J, leaving 21 bases between them. Here the CDR3 reads CASSDTPGQKGTQYF. The CDR3 DNA is TGTGCCAGCAGCGATACACCTGGACAGAAGGGGACGCAGTATTTT. The whole variable domain, filled in from reference TRBV7-7 and TRBJ2-3, reads GAGVSQSPRYKVTKRGQDVTLRCDPISSHATLYWYQQALGQGPEFLTYFNYEAQPDKSGLPSDRFSAERPEGSISTLTIQRTEQRDSAMYRCASSDTPGQKGTQYFGPGTRLTVL.

CDR3 residues: CASSLVGGASYNEQFF. Written as DNA, the CDR3 is TGTGCCAGCAGCTTAGTCGGCGGTGCATCCTACAATGAGCAGTTCTTC. This chain joins TRBV7-2 and TRBJ2-1; D unresolved. Germline V gives CDR1 SGHTA, CDR2 FQGNSA. V was cut by 1 base and J by 1 base, with 11 bases left in between. The CDR3 extends over 16 amino acids. Drawing the rest from reference TRBV7-2 and TRBJ2-1, the complete variable domain is GAGVSQSPSNKVTEKGKDVELRCDPISGHTALYWYRQSLGQGLEFLIYFQGNSAPDKSGLPSDRFSAERTGGSVSTLTIQRTQQEDSAVYLCASSLVGGASYNEQFFGPGTRLTVL.

In this sample, this clone turned up a few times. The gene calls are TRBV6-5 and TRBJ1-1; D uncertain. With 6 bases removed from V and 1 base from J, the gap between germline ends came to 3 bases. Germline CDR1 is MNHEY and CDR2 is SVGAGI. This CDR3 comprises 11 residues. The CDR3 sequence: CASSANTEAFF. CDR3 sequence (DNA): TGTGCCAGCAGCGCGAACACTGAAGCTTTCTTT.

The chain combines TRBV4-2 with TRBJ2-1, with 11 bases identical to TRBD2. V shed 0 bases, J shed 9 bases, and the junction held 13 bases outside the gene matches. The germline gives CDR1 LGHNA, CDR2 YNFKEQ. There are 18 residues in the CDR3. CDR3 coding DNA: TGTGCCAGCAGCCAAGATGGTGGTCTAGCGGGGGGTTTCGGTGAGCAGTTCTTC. Amino acid sequence: CASSQDGGLAGGFGEQFF.

V gene TRBV6-5 combines with J gene TRBJ1-6, with D possibly being TRBD1 (6 bases). V was trimmed by 7 bases and J by 7 bases, leaving 14 bases between them. CDR3 length: 14 amino acids. CDR1 and CDR2 (germline): MNHEY, SVGAGI. Here the CDR3 DNA reads TGTGCCAGCATGAGAGACAGGCTAAATTCACCCCTCCACTTT. It encodes CASMRDRLNSPLHF.

The chain links TRBV5-4 to TRBJ2-5; perhaps TRBD1 as D (6 bases). This CDR3 has 15 amino acids. Per the germline V gene, CDR1 is SGHNT and CDR2 is YYREEE (reference sequence). The V end lost 0 bases, the J end lost 5 bases, and 14 bases lay between the germline ends. CDR3 amino acids: CASSLAGIQGETQYF. CDR3 nucleotides: TGTGCCAGCAGCTTGGCGGGTATCCAGGGGGAGACCCAGTACTTC.

The V and J genes are TRBV5-1 and TRBJ2-5, with D possibly TRBD2 on 5 matching bases. Germline assignment: CDR1 SGHRS and CDR2 YFSETQ. V was pared by 0 bases and J by 2 bases, with 17 bases between. The CDR3 extends over 17 amino acids. The CDR3 here is CASSLGFGSPKQETQYF. CDR3 nucleotide sequence: TGCGCCAGCAGCTTGGGTTTTGGGAGCCCCAAACAAGAGACCCAGTACTTC. The complete variable domain, with remaining parts taken from reference TRBV5-1 and TRBJ2-5, reads KAGVTQTPRYLIKTRGQQVTLSCSPISGHRSVSWYQQTPGQGLQFLFEYFSETQRNKGNFPGRFSGRQFSNSRSEMNVSTLELGDSALYLCASSLGFGSPKQETQYFGPGTRLLVL.

The chain couples TRBV7-3 to TRBJ2-5, with D unclear. Trimming removed 4 bases at V and 2 bases at J, with 8 bases between. This CDR3 spans 13 amino acids. Germline V gene sequence: CDR1 SGHTA, CDR2 FQGTGA. This CDR3 reads CASSSIPQETQYF. DNA of the CDR3: TGTGCCAGCAGCTCAATACCTCAAGAGACCCAGTACTTC.